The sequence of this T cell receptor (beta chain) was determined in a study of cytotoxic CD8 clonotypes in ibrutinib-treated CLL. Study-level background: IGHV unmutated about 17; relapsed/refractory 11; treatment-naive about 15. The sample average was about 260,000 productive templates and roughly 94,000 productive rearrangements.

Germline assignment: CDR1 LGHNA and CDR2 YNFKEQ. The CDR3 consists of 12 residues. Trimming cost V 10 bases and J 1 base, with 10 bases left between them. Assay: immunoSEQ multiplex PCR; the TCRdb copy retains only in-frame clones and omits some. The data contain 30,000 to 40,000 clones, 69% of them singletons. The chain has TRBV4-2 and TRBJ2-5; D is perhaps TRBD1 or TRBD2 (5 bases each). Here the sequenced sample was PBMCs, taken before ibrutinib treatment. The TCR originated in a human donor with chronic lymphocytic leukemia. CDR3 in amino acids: CATWDGQETQYF. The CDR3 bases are TGTGCCACCTGGGACGGCCAAGAGACCCAGTACTTC.